These 20 T cell receptor beta chains share one sample of origin, sequenced in a study of cytomegalovirus exposure and HLA in healthy donors. Use of 60 Vbeta and 13 Jbeta primers characterized the PCR. Clones were sequenced by immunoSEQ multiplex PCR, and TCRdb holds only the in-frame ones, with some missing. This sample has around 80,000 clones, with under 65% found just once. Input material: PBMCs. The receptors originated from a male donor in good health and CMV-seropositive.

This clone was counted only a few times. The rearrangement uses TRBV29-1 and TRBJ1-2, with D possibly TRBD1 on 5 matching bases. The CDR3 has 13 residues. The V gene's germline CDR1 is SQVTM and CDR2 ANQGSEA. V was shortened by 7 bases and J by 4 bases, with 16 bases between the two germline ends. This CDR3 reads CSADPTQGYGYTF. CDR3 nucleotides: TGCAGCGCCGACCCCACTCAGGGCTATGGCTACACCTTC.

This chain joins TRBV25-1 and TRBJ2-7; 10 nucleotides match TRBD2. Per the germline V gene, CDR1 is MGHDK and CDR2 is SYGVNS. The V segment lost 2 bases and the J segment 4 bases; nucleotides outside the gene matches: 11. The CDR3 contains 17 residues. CDR3 DNA: TGTGCCAGCAGTGAACTGGGGGCTAGCGGGAGAGGGTACGAGCAGTACTTC. It codes for CASSELGASGRGYEQYF.

This clone was detected only a few times. J is TRBJ1-5 and V is TRBV7-9; D is possibly TRBD1 (6 bases). The germline CDR1 and CDR2 sequences are SEHNR and FQNEAQ (reference sequence). The length of the CDR3 is 14 residues. V was pared by 5 bases and J by 10 bases, with 18 bases between. The chain's CDR3 is CASSIPGDEGPQHF. CDR3 DNA: TGTGCCAGCAGCATTCCAGGGGACGAGGGTCCCCAGCATTTT.

The rearrangement uses TRBV27 and TRBJ1-2; 7 bases match TRBD1. The ends lost 5 bases at V and 6 bases at J; junction bases unmatched: 9. The CDR3 loop spans 14 amino acids. CDR1 and CDR2 (germline): MNHEY, SMNVEV (reference sequence). CDR3 loop: CASSPGAGGHGYTF. In DNA form, the CDR3 reads TGTGCCAGCAGTCCCGGGGCAGGGGGACATGGCTACACCTTC.

The chain uses TRBV5-4 and TRBJ1-4; D possibly corresponds to TRBD1 (5 bases). There are 15 residues in the CDR3. Germline loops: CDR1 SGHNT, CDR2 YYREEE (reference sequence). Trimming took off 0 bases at V and 7 bases at J, with 13 bases between the two ends. CDR3 sequence (DNA): TGTGCCAGCAGCTTGGCGGGGCAGGAGGGTGAAAAACTGTTTTTT. Translating gives CASSLAGQEGEKLFF.

This clone is a singleton in its sample. V is TRBV15 and J is TRBJ2-5; no clear D. Between the trimmed V and J ends, which lost 0 bases and 10 bases, there was a span of 12 bases. The CDR3 extends over 13 amino acids. The V gene's germline CDR1 is LNHNV and CDR2 YYDKDF (reference sequence). CDR3 amino acids: CATSRDGQESQYF. The DNA of the CDR3 is TGTGCCACCAGCAGAGATGGGCAGGAAAGCCAGTACTTC.

V usage is TRBV6-5 and J usage is TRBJ1-1; possible D gene TRBD1, 5 bases. V lost 5 bases and J 7 bases, leaving 14 bases between the germline ends. CDR3 size: 13 residues. The germline gives CDR1 MNHEY, CDR2 SVGAGI. CDR3 nucleotides: TGTGCCAGCAGTCGACAGATTAATTTTGAAGCTTTCTTT. As protein: CASSRQINFEAFF.

This clone was recorded a few times. The chain is built from TRBV5-1 and TRBJ2-2, with a possible D match to TRBD1 (5 bases). The germline V gene has CDR1 SGHRS and CDR2 YFSETQ. Trimming took 0 bases from V and 5 from J, leaving 8 bases between them. The CDR3 extends over 14 amino acids. The CDR3 DNA reads as TGCGCCAGCAGCTTGGGACAGCGAACCGGGGAGCTGTTTTTT. Its translation: CASSLGQRTGELFF.

This clone came up many times. The chain has TRBV4-1 and TRBJ2-3, with a tentative D call TRBD2 (5 bases). Germline V gene data show CDR1 as MGHRA and CDR2 as YSYEKL. The V and J ends lost 1 base and 2 bases respectively, with 19 bases between them. This CDR3 contains 18 residues. CDR3 coding DNA: TGCGCCAGCAGCCAAGTCACGGTGGGTCTAGCCTCCACAGATACGCAGTATTTT. Its protein is CASSQVTVGLASTDTQYF.

The chain carries TRBV11-2 and TRBJ1-1; no firm D call. CDR3 size: 14 residues. V lost 5 bases and J 4 bases, leaving 14 bases between the germline ends. The germline V gene encodes CDR1 SGHAT and CDR2 FQNNGV. The CDR3 region has the DNA TGTGCCAGCAGCGTCGGAGCGCGCCCCACTGAAGCTTTCTTT. This sequence encodes CASSVGARPTEAFF.

The chain employs TRBV6-1 and TRBJ2-1; 7 nucleotides match TRBD1. CDR3 length equals 13 residues. Germline V gene sequence: CDR1 MNHNS, CDR2 SASEGT. V trimming: 4 bases; J trimming: 9 bases; junction bases outside the gene matches: 6. This chain's CDR3 is CASSAQGQTEQFF. The CDR3 DNA reads as TGTGCCAGCAGTGCCCAGGGACAGACTGAGCAGTTCTTC.

The chain is built from TRBV7-2 and TRBJ2-7; possible D gene TRBD2, 5 bases. V was pared by 5 bases and J by 0 bases, with 14 bases between. The CDR3 covers 15 residues. Germline CDR1 SGHTA, CDR2 FQGNSA. The CDR3 DNA reads as TGTGCCAGCAGCGTCTCCCGGGATAGCTCCTACGAGCAGTACTTC. Encoded protein: CASSVSRDSSYEQYF. The variable domain in full, completed from reference TRBV7-2 and TRBJ2-7, reads GAGVSQSPSNKVTEKGKDVELRCDPISGHTALYWYRQSLGQGLEFLIYFQGNSAPDKSGLPSDRFSAERTGGSVSTLTIQRTQQEDSAVYLCASSVSRDSSYEQYFGPGTRLTVT.

The chain's CDR3 is CASSYGTAGSSYEQYF. CDR3 coding DNA: TGTGCCAGCAGTTACGGCACAGCGGGGAGCTCCTACGAGCAGTACTTC. The rearrangement links TRBV6-5 to TRBJ2-7, with 7 bases identical to TRBD2. This CDR3 region has 16 residues. The V gene end was trimmed by 2 bases and the J gene end by 0 bases; junction bases not matched to a gene: 7. Germline CDR1 and CDR2: MNHEY and SVGAGI.

V gene TRBV7-2 combines with J gene TRBJ1-6; TRBD1 matches at 8 bases. The V segment lost 5 bases and the J segment 10 bases; nucleotides outside the gene matches: 7. This CDR3 has 14 residues. CDR1 is SGHTA and CDR2 is FQGNSA in the germline V gene. The CDR3 is CASSPPGGQSPLHF. The CDR3 DNA reads as TGTGCCAGCAGCCCGCCAGGGGGCCAATCACCCCTCCACTTT.

This chain uses TRBV7-9 with TRBJ2-5; D unclear. The ends were cut back, 0 bases at V and 5 bases at J, with 4 bases in the middle. Germline CDR1 and CDR2: SEHNR and FQNEAQ (reference sequence). The CDR3 runs 12 residues. DNA for the CDR3: TGTGCCAGCAGCTTAGCCCAGGAGACCCAGTACTTC. Amino acid sequence: CASSLAQETQYF. Full variable domain (remainder filled in from reference TRBV7-9 and TRBJ2-5): DTGVSQNPRHKITKRGQNVTFRCDPISEHNRLYWYRQTLGQGPEFLTYFQNEAQLEKSRLLSDRFSAERPKGSFSTLEIQRTEQGDSAMYLCASSLAQETQYFGPGTRLLVL.

This clone was found many times. This chain links TRBV4-3 with TRBJ2-2, with 9 bases identical to TRBD1. The CDR3 runs 18 residues. Trimming cost V 1 base and J 1 base; bases outside gene matches: 7. Germline CDR1 is LGHNA and CDR2 is YSLEER. The CDR3 sequence is CASSQGAGTGRNTGELFF. The CDR3 DNA follows: TGCGCCAGCAGCCAAGGGGCTGGGACAGGGAGGAACACCGGGGAGCTGTTTTTT.

This chain links TRBV30 with TRBJ2-1; tentatively, D is TRBD2 (5 bases). CDR1 GTSNPN and CDR2 SVGIG come from the germline V gene (reference sequence). V lost 5 bases and J 5 bases, leaving 19 bases between the germline ends. CDR3 size: 15 residues. CDR3 bases: TGTGCCTGGGCCCCCGGGCTAGCTCGGGACAATGAGCAGTTCTTC. It encodes CAWAPGLARDNEQFF.

There are a few counts of this clone. The chain links TRBV9 to TRBJ1-4; 7 bases match TRBD1. The V gene's germline CDR1 is SGDLS and CDR2 YYNGEE. The CDR3 loop spans 14 amino acids. The J segment lost 5 bases and the V segment lost 0 bases, leaving 1 base of the junction unmatched. The CDR3 sequence: CASSVAGQNEKLFF. Written as DNA, the CDR3 is TGTGCCAGCAGCGTAGCGGGACAGAATGAAAAACTGTTTTTT.

The gene calls are TRBV6-4 and TRBJ1-2, with D possibly TRBD1 on 5 matching bases. Per germline, CDR1 MRHNA and CDR2 SNTAGT. Trimming removed 0 bases at V and 3 bases at J, with 14 bases between. This CDR3 contains 16 residues. CDR3 sequence reads: CASSDSGLSGHYGYTF. The CDR3 nucleotides read TGTGCCAGCAGTGACTCGGGACTTTCGGGTCACTATGGCTACACCTTC.

The chain carries TRBV19 and TRBJ1-1, with 9 positions matching TRBD1. Germline loops: CDR1 LNHDA, CDR2 SQIVND (reference sequence). The V gene end was trimmed by 4 bases and the J gene end by 1 base; junction bases not matched to a gene: 16. This CDR3 contains 19 residues. CDR3 residues: CASSKAATAPTGGNTEAFF. The CDR3 bases are TGTGCCAGTAGTAAGGCGGCGACCGCCCCGACAGGGGGGAACACTGAAGCTTTCTTT.